The 22 T cell receptor beta chains given below trace back to one sample, sequenced in a study of T cell responses to AZD1222 COVID-19 vaccine (TCRdb year 2021). The protocol used for the library was the immunoSEQ multiplex PCR assay. TCRdb re-hosts the immuneACCESS table, in-frame sequences only. Its copies lack some clones; in the studies checked, an unresolved V gene accounts for under half of them, and the cause for the rest is not known. The sample data list approximately 96,000 clones, and 75% to 95% of these were observed just once. The ten largest account for roughly 11% of the sample. The intended sense of this specimen's time point label: about 28 days (+/-7) after the second vaccine dose. This sample comprised peripheral blood, obtained 28 days after the second AZD1222 dose. Source of these receptors: an adult who received the AZD1222 COVID-19 vaccine.

The chain recombines TRBV20-1 with TRBJ2-2; 8 nucleotides agree with TRBD2. Germline V CDR1 and CDR2: DFQATT, SNEGSKA (reference sequence). The CDR3 has 14 residues. The junction had 4 bases not matched to a gene; V was cut back by 3 bases and J by 4 bases. In DNA, the CDR3 is TGCAGTGCTAGTGACGGGGGGGGCACCGGGGAGCTGTTTTTT. As protein: CSASDGGGTGELFF.

In its sample, this clone was seen a few times. V usage is TRBV9 and J usage is TRBJ2-1; 8 bases are shared with TRBD2. Germline V gene sequence: CDR1 SGDLS, CDR2 YYNGEE. Trimming removed 4 bases from V and 5 bases from J; junction bases left unmatched: 8. The CDR3 extends over 15 amino acids. CDR3 nucleotides: TGTGCCAGCAGCCCCTATAGCGGGACACACAATGAGCAGTTCTTC. It translates to CASSPYSGTHNEQFF.

The chain joins TRBV18 to TRBJ2-1; 8 positions match TRBD2. Germline V gene sequence: CDR1 KGHSH, CDR2 LQKENI. The CDR3 loop spans 16 amino acids. J gave up 3 bases and V 0 bases, and 4 bases lay outside the gene matches. The CDR3 region is CASSPPRTSSYNEQFF. CDR3 bases: TGTGCCAGCTCACCACCGAGGACTAGCAGCTACAATGAGCAGTTCTTC.

The chain employs TRBV29-1 and TRBJ2-7, with 10 positions matching TRBD2. This CDR3 spans 15 amino acids. CDR1 is SQVTM, CDR2 ANQGSEA, per germline. The V segment lost 0 bases and the J segment 0 bases; nucleotides outside the gene matches: 2. CDR3 sequence: CSVEDQREGSYEQYF. CDR3 coding DNA: TGCAGCGTTGAAGACCAGCGGGAGGGCTCCTACGAGCAGTACTTC.

The chain joins TRBV5-6 to TRBJ2-2; no firm D call. CDR3 length: 14 amino acids. Trimming left V 7 bases short and J 0 bases short, with 10 bases between. Germline CDR1 SGHDT, CDR2 YYEEEE. The CDR3 region has the DNA TGTGCCAGCGAGACGAACGCGAACACCGGGGAGCTGTTTTTT. Its protein is CASETNANTGELFF.

The J gene is TRBJ2-1, the V gene TRBV4-2; TRBD2 matches 9 bases. The CDR3 covers 15 residues. Per the germline V gene, CDR1 is LGHNA and CDR2 is YNFKEQ. The trim removed 3 bases at V and 6 bases at J, leaving 6 bases unmatched. The CDR3 DNA sequence: TGTGCCAGCAGCCAGGCGGGGGGGCCCATCAATGAGCAGTTCTTC. As protein: CASSQAGGPINEQFF.

In DNA, the CDR3 is TGTGCCAGCAGCCAAGAATGGGGGACTAGTGTGAATGAGCAGTTCTTC. It specifies CASSQEWGTSVNEQFF. The chain recombines TRBV14 with TRBJ2-1, with 8 bases identical to TRBD2. The CDR3 length is 16 residues. Germline assignment: CDR1 SGHDN and CDR2 FVKESK. V gave up 0 bases and J gave up 7 bases; unmatched junction bases: 8.

The V call is TRBV30, the J call TRBJ1-2; TRBD1 aligns across 8 bases. There are 13 residues in the CDR3. With V trimmed by 4 bases and J by 8 bases, 9 bases remained unmatched. From germline, CDR1 is GTSNPN and CDR2 SVGIG (reference sequence). CDR3 coding DNA: TGTGCCTGGACCTACGTACAGGGGGACGGCTACACCTTC. This encodes CAWTYVQGDGYTF.

Here the CDR3 DNA reads TGTGCCAGCAGGTTCGGGGGAGCTACAGATACGCAGTATTTT. It encodes CASRFGGATDTQYF. The V call is TRBV2, the J call TRBJ2-3, with D possibly being TRBD2 (6 bases). The CDR3 loop spans 14 amino acids. Germline-derived CDR1 and CDR2 are SNHLY and FYNNEI. Between the trimmed V and J ends, which lost 6 bases and 3 bases, there was a span of 13 bases. Using reference TRBV2 and TRBJ2-3 for the parts outside the CDR3, the full variable domain is EPEVTQTPSHQVTQMGQEVILRCVPISNHLYFYWYRQILGQKVEFLVSFYNNEISEKSEIFDDQFSVERPDGSNFTLKIRSTKLEDSAMYFCASRFGGATDTQYFGPGTRLTVL.

In nucleotides, the CDR3 is TGTGCCAGCTCACCATCGGGACAGACTAATGAAAAACTGTTTTTT. This gives the protein CASSPSGQTNEKLFF. The chain combines TRBV18 with TRBJ1-4, with TRBD1 matching over 7 bases. The trim removed 2 bases at V and 2 bases at J, leaving 2 bases unmatched. Germline V gene lookup returns CDR1 KGHSH and CDR2 LQKENI. CDR3 length: 15 residues. Complete variable domain (other parts from reference TRBV18 and TRBJ1-4): NAGVMQNPRHLVRRRGQEARLRCSPMKGHSHVYWYRQLPEEGLKFMVYLQKENIIDESGMPKERFSAEFPKEGPSILRIQQVVRGDSAAYFCASSPSGQTNEKLFFGSGTQLSVL.

This chain connects TRBV5-1 to TRBJ1-2, with D possibly being TRBD1 (5 bases). The germline CDR1 and CDR2 sequences are SGHRS and YFSETQ. Trimming took 0 bases from V and 5 from J, leaving 14 bases between them. This CDR3 is 15 amino acids long. The CDR3 nucleotides read TGCGCCAGCAGCTTGGAAGCGGTTCAGGGTTATGGCTACACCTTC. It yields the protein CASSLEAVQGYGYTF. Based on the CDR3 plus reference TRBV5-1 and TRBJ1-2, the full variable domain is KAGVTQTPRYLIKTRGQQVTLSCSPISGHRSVSWYQQTPGQGLQFLFEYFSETQRNKGNFPGRFSGRQFSNSRSEMNVSTLELGDSALYLCASSLEAVQGYGYTFGSGTRLTVV.

This sequence joins TRBV20-1 and TRBJ1-2; D uncertain. Germline-derived CDR1 and CDR2 are DFQATT and SNEGSKA (reference sequence). Trimming shortened V by 3 bases and J by 6 bases, and 8 bases separated the two germline ends. This CDR3 region has 11 residues. The CDR3 DNA sequence: TGCAGTGCTAGTCGTACTCATGGCTACACCTTC. Amino acids: CSASRTHGYTF.

The gene calls are TRBV18 and TRBJ1-1, with TRBD1 identical over 10 bases. J was trimmed by 6 bases and V by 3 bases; bases with no gene match: 4. Germline CDR1 KGHSH, CDR2 LQKENI. The CDR3 is 14 amino acids. CDR3 DNA sequence: TGTGCCAGCTCACCTGCGGGACAGGGGTCTGAAGCTTTCTTT. This encodes CASSPAGQGSEAFF.

V usage is TRBV27 and J usage is TRBJ2-5; D tentatively reads TRBD1 or TRBD2 (5 bases each). This CDR3 comprises 13 residues. Germline V gives CDR1 MNHEY, CDR2 SMNVEV (reference sequence). Trimming pared 10 bases from V and 5 bases from J, leaving 17 bases between. Written as DNA, the CDR3 is TGTGCCACCTCAGGGAGTTGGTGGGAGACCCAGTACTTC. This gives the protein CATSGSWWETQYF.

This clone came up once. This chain uses TRBV19 with TRBJ2-5; 7 positions match TRBD1. This CDR3 comprises 14 residues. V lost 4 bases, J lost 2 bases, and 4 bases stayed unmatched. Germline CDR1 LNHDA, CDR2 SQIVND (reference sequence). The CDR3 here is CASSKGDSQETQYF. CDR3 nucleotide sequence: TGTGCCAGTAGTAAGGGGGACAGTCAAGAGACCCAGTACTTC.

For this clone: A read error may produce the germline difference seen at one junction end. CDR3 protein: CASTLGGGADTQYF. CDR3 in DNA: TGTGCCAGCACCTTAGGGGGAGGGGCAGATACGCAGTATTTT. This chain connects TRBV7-9 to TRBJ2-3; D is perhaps TRBD2 (7 bases). This CDR3 comprises 14 residues. Per germline, CDR1 SEHNR and CDR2 FQNEAQ (reference sequence).

CDR3 in amino acids: CASLAQGINNSPLHF. The CDR3 region has the DNA TGTGCCAGCCTAGCCCAGGGGATCAATAATTCACCCCTCCACTTT. V is TRBV2 and J is TRBJ1-6; possibly TRBD1 for D (6 bases). In germline, CDR1 is SNHLY, CDR2 FYNNEI. Deletions cut 8 bases from V and 5 bases from J, with 16 bases between. The CDR3 length is 15 residues. Looking up the rest from reference TRBV2 and TRBJ1-6 gives the full variable domain: EPEVTQTPSHQVTQMGQEVILRCVPISNHLYFYWYRQILGQKVEFLVSFYNNEISEKSEIFDDQFSVERPDGSNFTLKIRSTKLEDSAMYFCASLAQGINNSPLHFGNGTRLTVT.

The gene calls are TRBV7-3 and TRBJ1-1; D is uncertain. The CDR3 length is 13 residues. Trimming removed 7 bases from V and 8 bases from J, with 17 bases in between. The germline V gene has CDR1 SGHTA and CDR2 FQGTGA. The CDR3 is CASTPRRAAEAFF. CDR3 nucleotides: TGTGCCAGCACGCCTCGAAGGGCGGCGGAAGCTTTCTTT.

This clone was seen more than once but under ten times. V and J are TRBV7-3 and TRBJ1-1; D unresolved. V lost 3 bases and J lost 4, with 9 bases in between. Germline V lookup: CDR1 SGHTA, CDR2 FQGTGA. The CDR3 length is 13 residues. The CDR3 spells CASSFDQTTEAFF. In DNA, the CDR3 is TGTGCCAGCAGCTTCGATCAGACCACTGAAGCTTTCTTT.

The J gene is TRBJ1-4, the V gene TRBV3-1 (or the pseudogene TRBV3-2); no clear D. Trimming left V 4 bases short and J 8 bases short, with 14 bases between. The germline V gene has CDR1 LGHDT and CDR2 YNNKEL (reference sequence). The CDR3 has 14 residues. This CDR3 reads CASSPEHKEEKLFF. The CDR3 DNA is TGTGCCAGCAGCCCCGAACACAAGGAAGAAAAACTGTTTTTT.

The CDR3 DNA reads as TGCGCCAGCAGCTTGGTCGCAGTGTCCTCCTACAATGAGCAGTTCTTC. It translates to CASSLVAVSSYNEQFF. This rearrangement joins TRBV5-1 to TRBJ2-1; D gene ambiguous. The CDR3 covers 16 residues. Germline loops: CDR1 SGHRS, CDR2 YFSETQ. With 0 bases removed from V and 0 bases from J, the gap between germline ends came to 10 bases. The variable domain in full, completed from reference TRBV5-1 and TRBJ2-1, reads KAGVTQTPRYLIKTRGQQVTLSCSPISGHRSVSWYQQTPGQGLQFLFEYFSETQRNKGNFPGRFSGRQFSNSRSEMNVSTLELGDSALYLCASSLVAVSSYNEQFFGPGTRLTVL.

This chain uses TRBV5-1 with TRBJ1-1; D ambiguous. CDR3 length equals 13 residues. Germline CDR1 reads SGHRS; CDR2 reads YFSETQ. Trimming shortened V by 1 base and J by 8 bases, and 12 bases separated the two germline ends. DNA for the CDR3: TGCGCCAGCAGCTTGTCCGTCCCGGGGGAAGCTTTCTTT. Amino acid sequence: CASSLSVPGEAFF. The whole variable domain, remainder taken from reference TRBV5-1 and TRBJ1-1, is KAGVTQTPRYLIKTRGQQVTLSCSPISGHRSVSWYQQTPGQGLQFLFEYFSETQRNKGNFPGRFSGRQFSNSRSEMNVSTLELGDSALYLCASSLSVPGEAFFGQGTRLTVV.